The T cell receptor beta chain described here comes from a study of beta chain features in type 1 diabetes. Background on the study: Examination covered roughly 100,000,000 sorted cells spanning all samples.

Per the germline V gene, CDR1 is GTSNPN and CDR2 is SVGIG (reference sequence). This CDR3 is 15 amino acids long. V lost 5 bases to trimming and J lost 0 bases, with 14 bases between them. The whole isolated RNA underwent reverse transcription, so sequencing captured expressed TCRB transcripts. The table came from immunoSEQ multiplex PCR; TCRdb's copy has only in-frame clones and leaves some out. The table includes 640,000 or so clones, 11% to 15% detected once. Study-level results: Among patients with Type 1 diabetes, TCRB CDR3s were moderately but significantly shorter in every one of the four CD4+ subsets.

Purity exceeding 95% was reached by all sorted populations. As regards this clone: What it binds is not known.

The gene calls are TRBV30 and TRBJ1-5; D gene unclear. The TCR was taken from a man between 18 and 35 years old with type 1 diabetes. The sample consisted of naive CD4+ T cells from blood. The CDR3 nucleotides read TGTGCCTGGGCAAGGAGTGGGGTTAGCAATCAGCCCCAGCATTTT. Translation gives CAWARSGVSNQPQHF.